A single sample gave rise to the 20 T cell receptor beta chains below, sequenced in a study of cytomegalovirus exposure and HLA in healthy donors. This PCR relied on a set of 60 Vbeta primers and 13 Jbeta primers. This table comes from immunoSEQ multiplex PCR, and its TCRdb copy is limited to in-frame clones, with some not included. This repertoire shows 130,000 to 150,000 clones, over 75% found once; its top ten account for roughly 2.9%. The material sequenced was PBMCs. These receptors all stem from a woman aged 30 to 39 in good health and CMV-seronegative.

With regard to this clone: An end of the junction differs from the germline gene, which may be a read error. This rearrangement joins TRBV7-2 to TRBJ2-6; D ambiguous. Germline assignment: CDR1 SGHTA and CDR2 FQGNSA. The CDR3 runs to 15 residues. For the CDR3, the DNA is TGTGCCAGCAGGTTAGACAACTCTGGGGCCAACGTCCTGACTTTC. It translates to CASRLDNSGANVLTF.

This clone was seen a single time. J is TRBJ2-1 and V is TRBV5-4; the match to TRBD2 covers 7 bases. This CDR3 region has 15 residues. V was clipped by 4 bases and J by 11 bases; unmatched bases: 15. Germline CDR1 SGHNT, CDR2 YYREEE (reference sequence). The CDR3 protein is CASSTTSANGAKQFF. The CDR3 nucleotides are TGTGCCAGCAGCACCACTAGCGCCAATGGGGCAAAGCAGTTCTTC.

The J gene is TRBJ2-1, the V gene TRBV7-9, with 8 bases aligning to TRBD2. With V trimmed by 8 bases and J by 1 base, 4 bases remained unmatched. This CDR3 has 14 amino acids. Germline V gives CDR1 SEHNR, CDR2 FQNEAQ (reference sequence). This CDR3 is CASRGGWSYNEQFF. The CDR3 nucleotides are TGTGCCAGCCGGGGGGGTTGGTCCTACAATGAGCAGTTCTTC.

This clone was observed a few times. This chain uses TRBV7-8 with TRBJ2-3, with 7 bases fitting TRBD2. CDR3 length equals 12 residues. Germline CDR1 and CDR2: SGHVS and FQNEAQ. V gave up 3 bases and J gave up 8 bases; unmatched junction bases: 2. CDR3 in amino acids: CASSFGRGTQYF. The CDR3, as DNA: TGTGCCAGCAGCTTTGGGAGGGGTACGCAGTATTTT.

This clone was detected only once. This chain connects TRBV7-2 to TRBJ2-5; TRBD1 matches 7 bases. The CDR3 is made up of 13 amino acids. The V and J ends lost 7 bases and 1 base, in that order; junction bases with no gene match: 3. CDR1 and CDR2 from the germline V gene are SGHTA and FQGNSA. CDR3 in amino acids: CASNRDSQETQYF. The DNA of the CDR3 is TGTGCCAGCAACCGGGACAGCCAAGAGACCCAGTACTTC. Full variable domain (missing parts from reference TRBV7-2 and TRBJ2-5): GAGVSQSPSNKVTEKGKDVELRCDPISGHTALYWYRQSLGQGLEFLIYFQGNSAPDKSGLPSDRFSAERTGGSVSTLTIQRTQQEDSAVYLCASNRDSQETQYFGPGTRLLVL.

This clone appeared a few times. DNA of the CDR3: TGTGCCAGCAGTGAATCCGTCGGGACCGGGGAGCTGTTTTTT. This gives the protein CASSESVGTGELFF. The chain recombines TRBV25-1 with TRBJ2-2; D is ambiguous. CDR1 is MGHDK and CDR2 is SYGVNS in the germline V gene. V was cut by 1 base and J by 5 bases, with 8 bases left in between. The CDR3 totals 14 residues.

The rearrangement uses TRBV6-6 and TRBJ2-7, with a possible D match to TRBD1 (5 bases). CDR1 is MNHNY and CDR2 is SVGAGI in the germline V gene (reference sequence). Trimming took 7 bases from V and 4 from J, leaving 14 bases between them. CDR3 length: 13 amino acids. The CDR3 loop reads CASTSRGGYEQYF. The CDR3 bases are TGTGCCAGCACCTCAAGGGGCGGATACGAGCAGTACTTC.

V usage is TRBV7-2 and J usage is TRBJ1-3, with D tentatively TRBD1 (6 bases). The V and J ends lost 7 bases and 4 bases respectively, with 11 bases between them. The CDR3 consists of 13 residues. Germline CDR1 is SGHTA and CDR2 is FQGNSA. The CDR3 DNA reads as TGTGCCAGCAATCAGGGGCTCGGAAACACCATATATTTT. It yields the protein CASNQGLGNTIYF.

The chain employs TRBV7-2 and TRBJ2-3; 9 bases fit TRBD2. The CDR3 length is 17 residues. Per germline, CDR1 SGHTA and CDR2 FQGNSA. J lost 4 bases, V lost 1 base, and 9 bases had no gene match. Written as DNA, the CDR3 is TGTGCCAGCAGCTTAGTCAGTGGGGCTAGCGGGGCAGATACGCAGTATTTT. It translates to CASSLVSGASGADTQYF.

This clone was counted a single time. J is TRBJ2-1 and V is TRBV6-1; D not resolved. The germline V and J ends were trimmed by 5 bases and 7 bases, with 9 bases remaining between them. The length of the CDR3 is 12 residues. Germline V gene sequence: CDR1 MNHNS, CDR2 SASEGT. The DNA of the CDR3 is TGTGCCAGCAGTCCGACTGGAAATGAGCAGTTCTTC. Amino acids: CASSPTGNEQFF.

In its sample, this clone was seen a few times. The chain joins TRBV7-3 to TRBJ1-2; 10 bases line up with TRBD1. Germline V gene data show CDR1 as SGHTA and CDR2 as FQGTGA. J was trimmed by 7 bases and V by 5 bases; bases with no gene match: 7. This CDR3 is 14 amino acids long. CDR3 sequence (DNA): TGTGCCAGCAGCCGAGACAGGGGGCCTGTTGGCTACACCTTC. This translates into CASSRDRGPVGYTF.

This chain connects TRBV30 to TRBJ1-5; weak D call: TRBD1 (5 bases). The CDR3 is 14 residues long. V lost 0 bases and J lost 3, with 9 bases in between. Germline CDR1 GTSNPN, CDR2 SVGIG (reference sequence). CDR3 coding DNA: TGTGCCTGGAGTGTACTCAGGGCCAATCAGCCCCAGCATTTT. Protein: CAWSVLRANQPQHF.

CDR3 amino acids: CASSSTAHTTEAFF. The CDR3 nucleotides are TGTGCCAGCAGCTCCACCGCACATACGACTGAAGCTTTCTTT. The chain uses TRBV7-2 and TRBJ1-1; no clear D. CDR1 is SGHTA and CDR2 is FQGNSA in the germline V gene. This CDR3 has 14 residues. V dropped 4 bases and J dropped 5 bases, with 14 bases sitting between them. Complete variable domain (other parts from reference TRBV7-2 and TRBJ1-1): GAGVSQSPSNKVTEKGKDVELRCDPISGHTALYWYRQSLGQGLEFLIYFQGNSAPDKSGLPSDRFSAERTGGSVSTLTIQRTQQEDSAVYLCASSSTAHTTEAFFGQGTRLTVV.

V usage is TRBV28 and J usage is TRBJ1-5; D possibly corresponds to TRBD1 (6 bases). Trimming cost V 3 bases and J 7 bases, with 7 bases left between them. The CDR3 consists of 12 residues. Germline V lookup: CDR1 MDHEN, CDR2 SYDVKM. For the CDR3, the DNA is TGTGCCAGCAGTTTCCAGGGGCAGCCCCAGCATTTT. Translating it yields CASSFQGQPQHF.

V gene TRBV6-1 combines with J gene TRBJ2-1; 9 bases match TRBD2. Losses at the gene ends were 6 bases for V and 7 bases for J; bases not matched to a gene: 10. Germline CDR1 and CDR2: MNHNS and SASEGT. CDR3 length equals 15 residues. CDR3 residues: CASSHEAGGSNEQFF. The CDR3 DNA follows: TGTGCCAGCAGCCACGAAGCGGGGGGTAGTAATGAGCAGTTCTTC.

The CDR3 DNA reads TGTGCCAGCAGCTACAGGGGGTCGGGCACTGAAGCTTTCTTT. Protein product: CASSYRGSGTEAFF. This rearrangement joins TRBV7-3 to TRBJ1-1; TRBD1 aligns across 8 bases. J lost 4 bases, V lost 4 bases, and 5 bases had no gene match. Per the germline V gene, CDR1 is SGHTA and CDR2 is FQGTGA. The CDR3 is made up of 14 amino acids.

The genes are TRBV7-6 and TRBJ1-6; tentatively, D is TRBD1 (5 bases). The CDR3 runs 15 residues. Germline-derived CDR1 and CDR2 are SGHVS and FNYEAQ. Trimming stripped 0 bases from V and 7 bases from J, with 10 bases between. CDR3 bases: TGTGCCAGCAGCTTAGCGCCAGGGCCAAATTCACCCCTCCACTTT. Protein: CASSLAPGPNSPLHF.

The V gene is TRBV27, the J gene TRBJ2-1, with TRBD2 matching over 14 bases. V was clipped by 4 bases and J by 9 bases; unmatched bases: 5. The germline CDR1 and CDR2 sequences are MNHEY and SMNVEV (reference sequence). This CDR3 is 15 amino acids long. The CDR3 is CASSWGTSGSGEQFF. The DNA of the CDR3 is TGTGCCAGCAGTTGGGGGACTAGCGGGAGTGGTGAGCAGTTCTTC.

V and J are TRBV7-2 and TRBJ1-1; 11 bases are shared with TRBD1. V dropped 1 base and J dropped 4; count of bases not matched to a gene: 5. The germline CDR1 and CDR2 sequences are SGHTA and FQGNSA. The CDR3 runs 16 residues. The CDR3 here is CASSLEGQGEVTEAFF. CDR3 nucleotides: TGTGCCAGCAGCTTAGAGGGACAGGGGGAGGTCACTGAAGCTTTCTTT.

V and J are TRBV27 and TRBJ2-1, with D maybe TRBD1 (5 bases). CDR3 length equals 12 residues. Germline V CDR1 and CDR2: MNHEY, SMNVEV (reference sequence). Trimming took off 8 bases at V and 7 bases at J, with 12 bases between the two ends. The CDR3 is CASQGITNEQFF. The CDR3 DNA reads as TGTGCCAGCCAGGGAATTACGAATGAGCAGTTCTTC.